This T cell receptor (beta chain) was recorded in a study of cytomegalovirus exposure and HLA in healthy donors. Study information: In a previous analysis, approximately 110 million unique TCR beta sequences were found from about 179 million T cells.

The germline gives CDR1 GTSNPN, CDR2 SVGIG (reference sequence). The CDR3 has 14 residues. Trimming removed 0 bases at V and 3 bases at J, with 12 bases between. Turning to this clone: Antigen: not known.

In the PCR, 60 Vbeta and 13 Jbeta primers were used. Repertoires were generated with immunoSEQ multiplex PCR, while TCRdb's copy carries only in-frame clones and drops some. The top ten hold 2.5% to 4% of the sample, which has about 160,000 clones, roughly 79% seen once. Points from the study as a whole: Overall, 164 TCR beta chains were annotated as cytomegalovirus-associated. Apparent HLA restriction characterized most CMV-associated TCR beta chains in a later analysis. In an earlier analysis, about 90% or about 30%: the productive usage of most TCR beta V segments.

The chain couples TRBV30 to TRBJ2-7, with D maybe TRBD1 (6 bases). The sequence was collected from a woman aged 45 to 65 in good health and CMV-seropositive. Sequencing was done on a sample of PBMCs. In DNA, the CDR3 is TGTGCCTGGAGTGTATGGGGACACCGCTACGAGCAGTACTTC. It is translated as CAWSVWGHRYEQYF.